In this sample, the clone carrying this T cell receptor beta chain turned up many times. Time point indicated: patch test 1, 2 weeks after DPC sensitization. Stated treatment: therapeutic diphenylcyclopropenone sensitization with weekly scalp DPC. MiXCR, run by TCRdb on the RACE reads, gives a single entry per CDR3 protein. The sample has approximately 100,000 distinct CDR3 sequences, approximately 11% seen once; the top ten hold under 4.5%. The source of the sample is a study of human T cells and chemical hapten exposure. The sequences come from whole blood, collected in connection with sensitization to the hapten diphenylcyclopropenone (DPC). This clonotype was obtained from a woman in her forties with alopecia areata. Some clones in this sample may be carry-over from other donors' samples.

CDR3 sequence (DNA): TGTGCCAGCAGCGGGAGGAGCACTGAAGCTTTCTTT. It encodes CASSGRSTEAFF. The V gene is TRBV9, the J gene TRBJ1-1; D is unresolved. The CDR3 has 12 amino acids. Between the trimmed V and J ends, which lost 3 bases and 4 bases, there was a span of 7 bases. From germline, CDR1 is SGDLS and CDR2 YYNGEE.